One and the same sample provided the 12 T cell receptor beta chains below, sequenced in a study of human T cells and chemical hapten exposure. Time point in this sample: patch test 2, 6 weeks after DPC sensitization. As to treatment: therapeutic diphenylcyclopropenone sensitization with weekly scalp DPC. From the RACE reads, TCRdb called clonotypes with MiXCR, one entry per CDR3 protein. The sample records over 40,000 distinct CDR3 sequences, 3.3% being singletons. The sequences come from whole blood, collected in connection with sensitization to the hapten diphenylcyclopropenone (DPC). The receptors were sampled from a middle-aged man with alopecia areata. Some clones in this sample may be carry-over from other donors' samples.

This clonotype was detected ten times or more. The rearrangement links TRBV20-1 to TRBJ2-1; TRBD1 is a possible D gene (5 bases). Germline V gives CDR1 DFQATT, CDR2 SNEGSKA (reference sequence). This CDR3 spans 14 amino acids. With 1 base removed from V and 6 bases from J, the gap between germline ends came to 13 bases. CDR3 bases: TGCAGTGCTAGAGGTGACGGTGGGGCCAATGAGCAGTTCTTC. Translating gives CSARGDGGANEQFF.

This clonotype was counted many times. The CDR3 DNA reads as TGTGCCAGCAGCTTTCACTCAGGGAGGACAGATACGCAGTATTTT. Translated: CASSFHSGRTDTQYF. The V gene is TRBV7-9, the J gene TRBJ2-3; perhaps TRBD2 as D (6 bases). CDR3 length: 15 residues. Between the trimmed V and J ends, which lost 3 bases and 3 bases, there was a span of 13 bases. In germline, CDR1 is SEHNR, CDR2 FQNEAQ (reference sequence).

This clonotype came up many times. The chain uses TRBV7-2 and TRBJ2-5, with 7 bases fitting TRBD1. The CDR3 is 15 amino acids. Losses at the gene ends were 5 bases for V and 1 base for J; bases not matched to a gene: 7. The germline CDR1 and CDR2 sequences are SGHTA and FQGNSA. CDR3 DNA sequence: TGTGCCAGCAGCCGTCGACAGGGAACCCAAGAGACCCAGTACTTC. Translation gives CASSRRQGTQETQYF.

The sample holds many counts of this clonotype. CDR3 DNA sequence: TGTGCCACCAGTGATTCCACAGGGAAATCCTACAATGAGCAGTTCTTC. Translated: CATSDSTGKSYNEQFF. The genes are TRBV24-1 and TRBJ2-1; D may be TRBD1 (6 bases). V was clipped by 2 bases and J by 1 base, with 11 bases between them. Germline V lookup: CDR1 KGHDR, CDR2 SFDVKD. The CDR3 has 16 amino acids.

At least ten counts were recorded for this clonotype. The J gene is TRBJ1-5, the V gene TRBV6-6; TRBD1 matches at 12 bases. J was trimmed by 4 bases and V by 6 bases; bases with no gene match: 10. This CDR3 spans 17 amino acids. Germline V gene lookup returns CDR1 MNHNY and CDR2 SVGAGI (reference sequence). Here the CDR3 DNA reads TGTGCCAGCAGCTACGGGACAGGGGGCGCGGGTAATCAGCCCCAGCATTTT. Protein: CASSYGTGGAGNQPQHF.

This clonotype was picked up many times. The V call is TRBV12-3 or TRBV12-4, the J call TRBJ1-1; no definite D call. The V and J ends lost 3 bases and 1 base respectively, with 9 bases between them. The CDR3 extends over 14 amino acids. The CDR3, as DNA: TGTGCCAGCAGTTTGCCGTACGGGAACACTGAAGCTTTCTTT. It translates to CASSLPYGNTEAFF.

This clonotype was recorded a few times. V usage is TRBV20-1 and J usage is TRBJ2-3, with D possibly being TRBD2 (5 bases). The CDR3 has 15 amino acids. Per the germline V gene, CDR1 is DFQATT and CDR2 is SNEGSKA (reference sequence). Trimming took off 0 bases at V and 0 bases at J, with 10 bases between the two ends. In DNA, the CDR3 is TGCAGTGCTAGAGACTCGCGGACTAGCACAGATACGCAGTATTTT. Its protein product is CSARDSRTSTDTQYF.

This clonotype was seen ten or more times. The J gene is TRBJ2-6, the V gene TRBV6-1; no firm D call. The length of the CDR3 is 11 residues. Per germline, CDR1 MNHNS and CDR2 SASEGT. The CDR3 nucleotides read TGTGCATGCTCTGGGGCCAACGTCCTGACTTTC. The encoded protein is CACSGANVLTF.

With regard to this clonotype: With a much larger clone just one base away, this may be a read error. The chain links TRBV7-2 to TRBJ1-5; D perhaps matches TRBD1 (6 bases). This CDR3 region has 13 residues. Germline V gene sequence: CDR1 SGHTA, CDR2 FQGNSA. The CDR3 spells CANSLAGEQPQHF. CDR3 nucleotide sequence: TGTGCCAACAGCTTAGCAGGGGAACAGCCCCAGCATTTT.

This clonotype was recorded at least ten times. V and J are TRBV6-5 and TRBJ2-2; weak D call: TRBD1 (6 bases). The CDR3 is made up of 14 amino acids. Germline-derived CDR1 and CDR2 are MNHEY and SVGAGI. Trimming removed 4 bases at V and 6 bases at J, with 12 bases between. As DNA, the CDR3 is TGTGCCAGCAGTTCAACAGGGCCCCCCGGGGAGCTGTTTTTT. This sequence encodes CASSSTGPPGELFF.

This clonotype came up many times. The chain recombines TRBV7-2 with TRBJ2-5; D uncertain. CDR1 is SGHTA, CDR2 FQGNSA, per germline. Trimming shortened V by 2 bases and J by 2 bases, and 6 bases separated the two germline ends. CDR3 length: 13 amino acids. Written as DNA, the CDR3 is TGTGCCAGCAGCTTAACCCCACAAGAGACCCAGTACTTC. Amino acid sequence: CASSLTPQETQYF.

This clonotype showed up many times. The DNA of the CDR3 is TGTGCCAGCAGTTTTATGTGGTTAGGAGCGGGAGCAGATACGCAGTATTTT. This codes for CASSFMWLGAGADTQYF. The chain combines TRBV28 with TRBJ2-3; TRBD2 matches at 8 bases. With 3 bases clipped from V and 4 bases from J, the junction kept 12 bases outside the gene matches. Germline assignment: CDR1 MDHEN and CDR2 SYDVKM. This CDR3 has 17 residues. The full variable domain, with the rest looked up from reference TRBV28 and TRBJ2-3, is DVKVTQSSRYLVKRTGEKVFLECVQDMDHENMFWYRQDPGLGLRLIYFSYDVKMKEKGDIPEGYSVSREKKERFSLILESASTNQTSMYLCASSFMWLGAGADTQYFGPGTRLTVL.